These 15 T cell receptor beta chains originate from one sample sequenced in a study of CD8 T cells in ankylosing spondylitis. TCRdb recomputed calls from the 5' RACE reads with MiXCR, one row per CDR3 protein. Here the sample spans 250,000 to 350,000 distinct CDR3 sequences, 20% to 25% being singletons. The source material was blood, either unsorted or a sorted T cell fraction (not recorded which). Every receptor here comes from a female donor with ankylosing spondylitis or in good health (not recorded which).

This chain links TRBV20-1 with TRBJ2-7, with unresolved D. Germline CDR1 and CDR2: DFQATT and SNEGSKA (reference sequence). The germline V and J ends were trimmed by 0 bases and 3 bases, with 9 bases remaining between them. CDR3 length equals 13 residues. This CDR3 reads CSAREPPSYEQYF. Here the CDR3 DNA reads TGCAGTGCTAGAGAGCCTCCAAGCTACGAGCAGTACTTC.

There are many counts of this clonotype. This chain connects TRBV12-3 or TRBV12-4 to TRBJ2-3, with 10 bases lining up with TRBD2. V was pared by 5 bases and J by 3 bases, with 5 bases of the junction left unmatched. The CDR3 is made up of 15 amino acids. The CDR3 region is CASSLPSGRTDTQYF. CDR3 nucleotides: TGTGCCAGCAGTCTTCCTAGCGGGAGAACAGATACGCAGTATTTT.

This clonotype was observed at least ten times. V and J are TRBV20-1 and TRBJ2-5; 10 nucleotides align to TRBD2. J was trimmed by 2 bases and V by 3 bases; bases with no gene match: 12. Germline CDR1 is DFQATT and CDR2 is SNEGSKA (reference sequence). The CDR3 length is 17 residues. CDR3 nucleotide sequence: TGCAGTGCTAGTAAAGCGGGAGGGTCATTAGGACAAGAGACCCAGTACTTC. Translating it yields CSASKAGGSLGQETQYF.

The sample holds a few counts of this clonotype. The chain joins TRBV20-1 to TRBJ2-5, with a tentative D call TRBD2 (6 bases). V gave up 1 base and J gave up 0 bases, with 9 bases separating them. CDR3 length: 14 amino acids. From germline, CDR1 is DFQATT and CDR2 SNEGSKA (reference sequence). CDR3 in DNA: TGCAGTGCTAGAGCCAGCGGGTACCAAGAGACCCAGTACTTC. Translated, it gives CSARASGYQETQYF.

The chain couples TRBV20-1 to TRBJ1-5, with unresolved D. The CDR3 contains 14 residues. The germline V gene has CDR1 DFQATT and CDR2 SNEGSKA (reference sequence). Trimming stripped 0 bases from V and 7 bases from J, with 13 bases between. DNA for the CDR3: TGCAGTGCTAGAGACCCCCACTCGGGCCAGCCCCAGCATTTT. Translating gives CSARDPHSGQPQHF.

This clonotype was detected many times. V is TRBV14 and J is TRBJ2-1; 7 bases map to TRBD2. The CDR3 is made up of 15 amino acids. The junction had 5 bases not matched to a gene; V was cut back by 0 bases and J by 6 bases. Looked up from germline, CDR1 is SGHDN and CDR2 is FVKESK. DNA of the CDR3: TGTGCCAGCAGCCAAGATAGCGGGCCCATCAATGAGCAGTTCTTC. Protein sequence: CASSQDSGPINEQFF.

V usage is TRBV29-1 and J usage is TRBJ2-7; D is possibly TRBD1 or TRBD2 (6 bases each). Germline V gene sequence: CDR1 SQVTM, CDR2 ANQGSEA. CDR3 length: 13 amino acids. V was shortened by 4 bases and J by 7 bases, with 17 bases between the two germline ends. The CDR3 DNA sequence: TGCAGCGTTGGGGGGGCCGTTGCGGGTGAGCAGTACTTC. Encoded protein: CSVGGAVAGEQYF.

This clonotype turned up a few times. The chain joins TRBV6-1 to TRBJ1-2; D is perhaps TRBD1 (5 bases). Germline CDR1 and CDR2: MNHNS and SASEGT. The V end was cut by 8 bases, the J end by 8 bases, with 21 bases between. The CDR3 spans 14 residues. The CDR3 region is CASGRQSPEGGYTF. The CDR3 DNA reads TGTGCCAGCGGCAGACAGAGCCCTGAGGGAGGCTACACCTTC.

The chain is built from TRBV20-1 and TRBJ2-7, with 9 bases fitting TRBD1. The germline V gene has CDR1 DFQATT and CDR2 SNEGSKA (reference sequence). V dropped 8 bases and J dropped 6; count of bases not matched to a gene: 8. This CDR3 has 12 amino acids. This CDR3 reads CSPTGGDGEQYF. DNA for the CDR3: TGCAGTCCAACAGGGGGCGACGGCGAGCAGTACTTC.

This clonotype was counted many times. The chain joins TRBV12-3 or TRBV12-4 to TRBJ2-3; D is uncertain. This CDR3 spans 15 amino acids. The germline V and J ends were trimmed by 6 bases and 2 bases, with 15 bases remaining between them. The CDR3 DNA reads as TGTGCCAGCAGCCCCCTCAACAGAGACACAGATACGCAGTATTTT. Translated, it gives CASSPLNRDTDTQYF.

This clonotype was observed a few times. CDR3 in DNA: TGTGCCAGCAGCTTGGACAGCTCTCGTACTAGCGGGAGGAGCTCAACGCAGTATTTT. It encodes CASSLDSSRTSGRSSTQYF. The chain joins TRBV11-2 to TRBJ2-3; 12 bases are a match to TRBD2. The CDR3 contains 19 residues. Unmatched junction bases numbered 19, after V lost 3 bases and J lost 9 bases. Germline CDR1 and CDR2: SGHAT and FQNNGV.

This clonotype was observed a few times. The V call is TRBV29-1, the J call TRBJ2-7; the D gene is possibly TRBD1 (5 bases). The CDR3 has 13 amino acids. Germline-derived CDR1 and CDR2 are SQVTM and ANQGSEA. Trimming removed 2 bases from V and 2 bases from J, with 10 bases in between. The CDR3 DNA is TGCAGCGTTGAATCAGGACAAACCTACGAGCAGTACTTC. It codes for CSVESGQTYEQYF.

This clonotype was detected a few times. The chain recombines TRBV3-1 with TRBJ2-5; 7 bases agree with TRBD1. The CDR3 sequence is 15 residues long. With V trimmed by 1 base and J by 7 bases, 9 bases remained unmatched. Germline values: CDR1 LGHDT, CDR2 YNNKEL (reference sequence). The CDR3 coding sequence is TGTGCCAGCAGCCAAGGCCGACAGGGTGGGGTGACCCAGTACTTC. Translating gives CASSQGRQGGVTQYF.

This clonotype appeared a few times. V is TRBV5-6 and J is TRBJ2-7, with TRBD1 matching 7 bases. J was trimmed by 5 bases and V by 4 bases; bases with no gene match: 6. This CDR3 region has 13 residues. Germline loops: CDR1 SGHDT, CDR2 YYEEEE. The CDR3 DNA reads as TGTGCCAGCAGCCCTACAGGGGCAAACGAGCAGTACTTC. The encoded protein is CASSPTGANEQYF.

This clonotype occurred a few times. This chain links TRBV5-1 with TRBJ1-5; D may be TRBD1 (6 bases). This CDR3 comprises 15 residues. Germline assignment: CDR1 SGHRS and CDR2 YFSETQ. The germline V and J ends were trimmed by 2 bases and 6 bases, with 15 bases remaining between them. The CDR3 protein is CASSFNRVHRQPQHF. The CDR3 DNA follows: TGCGCCAGCAGCTTTAACAGGGTCCATCGTCAGCCCCAGCATTTT.